These 3 T cell receptor beta chains originate from one sample sequenced in a study of CD8+ T cells in alopecia areata. Treatment reported: oral pan-JAK inhibitor, 5-10 mg twice daily. Reverse transcribed after extraction, RNA yielded cDNA as the sequencing template. TCRdb's table, derived via immunoSEQ multiplex PCR, lists solely in-frame clones and lacks some. This table holds about 76,000 clones, approximately 72% found once. The input for sequencing was CD8+ T cells sorted from blood, taken at week 24, from a patient treated with tofacitinib. These receptors came from a human donor with alopecia areata.

This CDR3 reads CASSIKDSFYEQYF. CDR3 DNA: TGTGCCAGCAGTATTAAGGACAGTTTTTACGAGCAGTACTTC. The chain joins TRBV27 to TRBJ2-7, with D possibly being TRBD1 (6 bases). V lost 5 bases and J 4 bases, leaving 15 bases between the germline ends. The CDR3 length is 14 residues. Germline V gene data show CDR1 as MNHEY and CDR2 as SMNVEV (reference sequence).

There are a few counts of this clone. The chain has TRBV28 and TRBJ2-4; D possibly matches TRBD1 or TRBD2 (5 bases each). This CDR3 is 17 amino acids long. Germline CDR1 is MDHEN and CDR2 is SYDVKM. Trimming pared 5 bases from V and 0 bases from J, leaving 17 bases between. CDR3 in amino acids: CASSPGTVELAKNIQYF. As DNA, the CDR3 is TGTGCCAGCAGTCCCGGGACGGTCGAGCTAGCCAAAAACATTCAGTACTTC.

The chain links TRBV4-1 to TRBJ2-7; 12 bases match TRBD2. The germline V gene has CDR1 MGHRA and CDR2 YSYEKL. The J segment lost 7 bases and the V segment lost 3 bases, leaving 4 bases of the junction unmatched. This CDR3 spans 14 amino acids. The CDR3 region is CASSHPGLAGEQYF. CDR3 sequence (DNA): TGCGCCAGCAGCCACCCGGGACTAGCGGGTGAGCAGTACTTC.